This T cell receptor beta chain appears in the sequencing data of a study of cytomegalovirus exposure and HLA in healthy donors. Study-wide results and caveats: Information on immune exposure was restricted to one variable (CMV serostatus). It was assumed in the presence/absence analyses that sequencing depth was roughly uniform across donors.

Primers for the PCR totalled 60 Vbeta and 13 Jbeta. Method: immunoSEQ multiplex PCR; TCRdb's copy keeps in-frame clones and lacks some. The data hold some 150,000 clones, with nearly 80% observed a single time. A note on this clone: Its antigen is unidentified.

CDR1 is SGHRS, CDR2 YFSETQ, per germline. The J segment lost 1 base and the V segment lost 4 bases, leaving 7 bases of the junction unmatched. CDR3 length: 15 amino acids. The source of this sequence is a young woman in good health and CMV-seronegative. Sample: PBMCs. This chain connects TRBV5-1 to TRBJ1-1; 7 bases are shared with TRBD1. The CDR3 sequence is CASSPRQGKNTEAFF. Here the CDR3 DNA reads TGCGCCAGCAGCCCGAGACAGGGCAAGAACACTGAAGCTTTCTTT.